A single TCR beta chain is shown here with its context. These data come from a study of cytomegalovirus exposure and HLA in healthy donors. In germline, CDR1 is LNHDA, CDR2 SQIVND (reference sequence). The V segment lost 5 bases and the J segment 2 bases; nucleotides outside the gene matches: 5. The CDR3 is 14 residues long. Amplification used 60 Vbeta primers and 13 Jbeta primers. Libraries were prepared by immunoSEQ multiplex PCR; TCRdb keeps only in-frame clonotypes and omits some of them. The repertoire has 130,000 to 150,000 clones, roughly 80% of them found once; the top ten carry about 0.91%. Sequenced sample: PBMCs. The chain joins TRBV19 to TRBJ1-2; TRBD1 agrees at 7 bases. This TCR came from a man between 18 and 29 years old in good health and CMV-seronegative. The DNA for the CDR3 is TGTGCCAGTAGTCAAACGACAGGGAACTATGGCTACACCTTC. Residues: CASSQTTGNYGYTF.